These T cell receptor beta chains were read from a single sample in a study of cytomegalovirus exposure and HLA in healthy donors. The method was immunoSEQ multiplex PCR; TCRdb's version includes in-frame clones alone and lacks a portion of them. The sample has around 91,000 clones; roughly 78% are singletons. Material: PBMCs. Receptors originate from a male donor in good health and CMV-seropositive. The CDR3 runs from the conserved cysteine through the conserved F or W. Fields, in order: V gene, J gene, D gene, clone size, CDR3 DNA, CDR3 protein. D genes are given only for firm matches. Clone size is shown for a subset of rows, as once, few, many or a class of expanded clone.

V gene: TRBV6-6
J gene: TRBJ2-3
D gene: NA
clone size: NA
CDR3 DNA: TGTGCCAGCAGCTCCCCCCCGGATACGCAGTATTTT
CDR3 protein: CASSSPPDTQYF

V gene: TRBV23-1
J gene: TRBJ2-3
D gene: TRBD2
clone size: NA
CDR3 DNA: TGCGCCAGCAGTCACCGGATCCATCTAGCGGGGGTGGGGGGCAGGGCGCAGTATTTT
CDR3 protein: CASSHRIHLAGVGGRAQYF

V gene: TRBV7-6
J gene: TRBJ2-7
D gene: TRBD2
clone size: NA
CDR3 DNA: TGTGCCAGCAGCTCGACTTCGGGACTAGCGGGGCGAGAGCAGTACTTC
CDR3 protein: CASSSTSGLAGREQYF

V gene: TRBV6-4
J gene: TRBJ2-3
D gene: TRBD2
clone size: NA
CDR3 DNA: TGTGCCAGCAGCCTTAGCGGGGGCACAGATACGCAGTATTTT
CDR3 protein: CASSLSGGTDTQYF

V gene: TRBV28
J gene: TRBJ1-1
D gene: TRBD1
clone size: NA
CDR3 DNA: TGTGCCAGCAGTCCCACGACAGGGGATAATACTGAAGCTTTCTTT
CDR3 protein: CASSPTTGDNTEAFF

V gene: TRBV28
J gene: TRBJ1-1
D gene: TRBD1
clone size: NA
CDR3 DNA: TGTGCCAGCAGTTTAATACCCGGGACAGGGGCGCGGGACACTGAAGCTTTCTTT
CDR3 protein: CASSLIPGTGARDTEAFF

V gene: TRBV10-1
J gene: TRBJ2-1
D gene: TRBD2
clone size: NA
CDR3 DNA: TGCGCCAGCAGTGCCGGGACTAGTAAGCAGGGTGAGCAGTTCTTC
CDR3 protein: CASSAGTSKQGEQFF

V gene: TRBV10-3
J gene: TRBJ1-1
D gene: TRBD1
clone size: NA
CDR3 DNA: TGTGCCAGCACAGGGGCCGCTCGAATATTCACTGAAGCTTTCTTT
CDR3 protein: CASTGAARIFTEAFF

V gene: TRBV29-1
J gene: TRBJ2-3
D gene: TRBD1
clone size: NA
CDR3 DNA: TGCAGCGTCTTACAGGGGTTCACAGATACGCAGTATTTT
CDR3 protein: CSVLQGFTDTQYF

V gene: TRBV18
J gene: TRBJ2-7
D gene: NA
clone size: NA
CDR3 DNA: TGTGCCAGCTCGAAAACGGAGGGCTACGAGCAGTACTTC
CDR3 protein: CASSKTEGYEQYF

V gene: TRBV2
J gene: TRBJ2-2
D gene: TRBD2
clone size: NA
CDR3 DNA: TGTGCCAGCAGGAGGCTAGCGGGTACCACCGGGGAGCTGTTTTTT
CDR3 protein: CASRRLAGTTGELFF

V gene: TRBV19
J gene: TRBJ2-5
D gene: TRBD2
clone size: NA
CDR3 DNA: TGTGCCAGTAGCCAACTAGCGGGGGAAGAGACCCAGTACTTC
CDR3 protein: CASSQLAGEETQYF

V gene: TRBV30
J gene: TRBJ1-1
D gene: NA
clone size: NA
CDR3 DNA: TGTGCCTGGAGTAAAGGGACTAGGCAACCTGAAGCTTTCTTT
CDR3 protein: CAWSKGTRQPEAFF

V gene: TRBV6-6
J gene: TRBJ2-7
D gene: NA
clone size: NA
CDR3 DNA: TGTGCCAGCACCCCCAGTTCTGCCTACGAGCAGTACTTC
CDR3 protein: CASTPSSAYEQYF

V gene: TRBV6-6
J gene: TRBJ1-2
D gene: NA
clone size: NA
CDR3 DNA: TGTGCCAGCAGGCAGGGGAATGGCTACACCTTC
CDR3 protein: CASRQGNGYTF

V gene: TRBV7-3
J gene: TRBJ2-2
D gene: TRBD2
clone size: once
CDR3 DNA: TGTGCCAGCAGTTACCCTTTTGGGGGAGGGGACACCGGGGAGCTGTTTTTT
CDR3 protein: CASSYPFGGGDTGELFF

V gene: TRBV29-1
J gene: TRBJ2-7
D gene: NA
clone size: NA
CDR3 DNA: TGCAGCGCCCTCAGGGGAACGTACGAGCAGTACTTC
CDR3 protein: CSALRGTYEQYF

V gene: TRBV4-1
J gene: TRBJ2-7
D gene: NA
clone size: few
CDR3 DNA: TGCGCCAGCAGCCAAGGACTAGTCAATTACGAGCAGTACTTC
CDR3 protein: CASSQGLVNYEQYF

V gene: TRBV25-1
J gene: TRBJ1-2
D gene: NA
clone size: NA
CDR3 DNA: TGTGCCAGCAGTCCACAGGGTCTTCCTAACTATGGCTACACCTTC
CDR3 protein: CASSPQGLPNYGYTF

V gene: TRBV30
J gene: TRBJ2-1
D gene: NA
clone size: NA
CDR3 DNA: TGTGCCTGGACCCGTGGCCTCTACAATGAGCAGTTCTTC
CDR3 protein: CAWTRGLYNEQFF

V gene: TRBV6-5
J gene: TRBJ2-3
D gene: TRBD2
clone size: NA
CDR3 DNA: TGTGCCAGCAGAAGAGCGGGAGCCCCCACAGATACGCAGTATTTT
CDR3 protein: CASRRAGAPTDTQYF

V gene: TRBV7-6
J gene: TRBJ2-3
D gene: TRBD2
clone size: NA
CDR3 DNA: TGTGCCAGCAGCCGAACCGCTAGCGGGAGTATGGATACGCAGTATTTT
CDR3 protein: CASSRTASGSMDTQYF

V gene: TRBV6-1
J gene: TRBJ2-1
D gene: TRBD2
clone size: NA
CDR3 DNA: TGTGCCAGCAGTGAAGGGGGACTAGGCTCCTACAATGAGCAGTTCTTC
CDR3 protein: CASSEGGLGSYNEQFF

V gene: TRBV28
J gene: TRBJ2-7
D gene: TRBD2
clone size: NA
CDR3 DNA: TGTGCCAGCACCCAGACAAGCGGGACCTACGAGCAGTACTTC
CDR3 protein: CASTQTSGTYEQYF